This T cell receptor (beta chain) was retrieved from a study of blood T cell repertoires in COVID-19. In the study overall: COVID-19 samples collected from the United States, Italy and Spain covered acute and convalescent phases.

Residents of approximately 25 US areas, aged roughly 18 to 89 years, made up the participants. Participants were placed into cohorts based on the clinical history they reported. The CDR3 has 16 amino acids. Germline CDR1 is KGHDR and CDR2 is SFDVKD. V was clipped by 2 bases and J by 0 bases, with 10 bases between them. Original processing notes: Nucleated cell number was recorded as an estimate derived from reference gene primer amplification. Produced via immunoSEQ multiplex PCR; TCRdb's table is partial and in-frame only. Clone size and the V and J calls come from that table; the DNA yielded D and trimming. Of hundreds of thousands of clones listed, around 84% are singletons.

The sequenced sample consisted of PBMCs or T cells enriched from blood (not recorded which). This clonotype originated in a man aged 30 to 45 with acute COVID-19. The chain is built from TRBV24-1 and TRBJ1-5; D gene uncertain. CDR3 loop: CATSDWKSDSNQPQHF. CDR3 nucleotide sequence: TGTGCCACCAGTGATTGGAAAAGCGATAGCAATCAGCCCCAGCATTTT.